One sample yielded the 31 T cell receptor beta chains listed below, sequenced in a study of STAT5B mutations in CD4+ large granular lymphocyte leukemia. This table comes from immunoSEQ multiplex PCR, and its TCRdb copy is limited to in-frame clones, with some not included. Seen here are more than 30,000 clones, over 65% observed once, and the top ten hold about 2.5%. Specimen: CD4+ T cells from blood buffy coats. Receptors were obtained from a human donor in good health.

The chain uses TRBV7-6 and TRBJ1-1, with TRBD1 as a possible D gene (6 bases). V was pared by 3 bases and J by 4 bases, with 12 bases between. This CDR3 has 14 amino acids. The germline V gene has CDR1 SGHVS and CDR2 FNYEAQ. The CDR3, as DNA: TGTGCCAGCAGCTTTCAAGGGGGGAGCACTGAAGCTTTCTTT. It is translated as CASSFQGGSTEAFF.

V gene TRBV6-6 combines with J gene TRBJ1-2, with a tentative D call TRBD1 (5 bases). The CDR3 covers 15 residues. Deletions cut 0 bases from V and 7 bases from J, with 15 bases between. The V gene's germline CDR1 is MNHNY and CDR2 SVGAGI (reference sequence). The CDR3 here is CASSYSPGYESGYTF. The CDR3 DNA sequence: TGTGCCAGCAGTTACTCTCCAGGGTATGAGAGTGGCTACACCTTC.

V and J are TRBV4-2 and TRBJ1-2, with 10 bases identical to TRBD1. This CDR3 spans 15 amino acids. Germline V lookup: CDR1 LGHNA, CDR2 YNFKEQ. The trim removed 2 bases at V and 8 bases at J, leaving 8 bases unmatched. The CDR3 DNA sequence: TGTGCCAGCAGCCAAAATACCGGGACAGGGGACGGCTACACCTTC. It translates to CASSQNTGTGDGYTF.

V usage is TRBV10-2 and J usage is TRBJ2-5; 11 nucleotides align to TRBD2. This CDR3 comprises 14 residues. The J segment lost 9 bases and the V segment lost 6 bases, leaving 9 bases of the junction unmatched. In germline, CDR1 is WSHSY, CDR2 SAAADI. The CDR3 protein is CASRPGLAEVAQYF. CDR3 bases: TGCGCCAGCAGACCGGGACTAGCGGAGGTGGCCCAGTACTTC.

The count of this clone is one. V is TRBV6-1 and J is TRBJ2-1; TRBD1 might be the D (6 bases). Germline V gene lookup returns CDR1 MNHNS and CDR2 SASEGT. The V and J ends lost 7 bases and 8 bases respectively, with 18 bases between them. This CDR3 contains 14 residues. The CDR3, as DNA: TGTGCCAGCAATCCACCGGGACATCGGGATGAGCAGTTCTTC. Translation: CASNPPGHRDEQFF.

The chain links TRBV12-5 to TRBJ2-7; D tentatively reads TRBD1 or TRBD2 (5 bases each). Trimming removed 4 bases from V and 4 bases from J, with 26 bases in between. Germline CDR1 is LGHNT and CDR2 is FRNRAP. This CDR3 contains 18 residues. The CDR3 nucleotides read TGTGCTAGTGGTTATTGGGAGAAGAGGGCAGGGAAAAAATACGAGCAGTACTTC. It is translated as CASGYWEKRAGKKYEQYF.

The J gene is TRBJ1-2, the V gene TRBV2, with 9 positions matching TRBD1. The CDR3 sequence is 12 residues long. Looked up from germline, CDR1 is SNHLY and CDR2 is FYNNEI. J was trimmed by 8 bases and V by 7 bases; bases with no gene match: 5. The CDR3 region is CASIRQGVGYTF. The CDR3 DNA sequence: TGTGCCAGCATTAGACAGGGGGTAGGCTACACCTTC.

This chain links TRBV5-1 with TRBJ2-3; D is ambiguous. This CDR3 is built from 12 residues. V dropped 4 bases and J dropped 5 bases, with 8 bases sitting between them. From germline, CDR1 is SGHRS and CDR2 YFSETQ. CDR3 bases: TGCGCCAGCAGCATCACGGGAGATACGCAGTATTTT. It specifies CASSITGDTQYF.

This clone was recorded only once. The J gene is TRBJ2-7, the V gene TRBV10-3; the D gene is possibly TRBD1 (6 bases). With 2 bases removed from V and 7 bases from J, the gap between germline ends came to 15 bases. Germline CDR1 and CDR2: ENHRY and SYGVKD. The CDR3 consists of 14 residues. The CDR3 sequence is CAISEGSQGWEQYF. DNA for the CDR3: TGTGCCATCAGTGAGGGGTCGCAGGGGTGGGAGCAGTACTTC.

This sequence joins TRBV5-1 and TRBJ1-1, with a possible D match to TRBD1 (6 bases). Germline V CDR1 and CDR2: SGHRS, YFSETQ. This CDR3 comprises 14 residues. The V end lost 3 bases, the J end lost 5 bases, and 14 bases lay between the germline ends. The CDR3 region has the DNA TGCGCCAGCAGCTCGGAACAGGGAAGAACTGAAGCTTTCTTT. Translating it yields CASSSEQGRTEAFF.

There are a few counts of this clone. V gene TRBV5-6 combines with J gene TRBJ1-3, with D unclear. Germline V gene lookup returns CDR1 SGHDT and CDR2 YYEEEE. The CDR3 is 14 amino acids. Trimming shortened V by 0 bases and J by 0 bases, and 4 bases separated the two germline ends. The DNA of the CDR3 is TGTGCCAGCAGCTTGGGGACCTCTGGAAACACCATATATTTT. Translating it yields CASSLGTSGNTIYF.

The chain carries TRBV4-3 and TRBJ1-4, with 8 bases that match TRBD1. CDR1 and CDR2 (germline): LGHNA, YSLEER. This CDR3 spans 15 amino acids. V dropped 0 bases and J dropped 6; count of bases not matched to a gene: 3. CDR3 bases: TGCGCCAGCAGCCAAGATTCAGGGGGCGATGAAAAACTGTTTTTT. It encodes CASSQDSGGDEKLFF.

The chain has TRBV29-1 and TRBJ2-5; D may be TRBD1 (5 bases). Trimming left V 7 bases short and J 3 bases short, with 9 bases between. The CDR3 extends over 11 amino acids. CDR1 and CDR2 from the germline V gene are SQVTM and ANQGSEA. CDR3 amino acids: CSAGQKETQYF. CDR3 coding DNA: TGCAGCGCTGGACAAAAAGAGACCCAGTACTTC.

This sequence joins TRBV10-3 and TRBJ1-2; D unresolved. The CDR3 runs to 12 residues. V lost 10 bases to trimming and J lost 8 bases, with 17 bases between them. The germline gives CDR1 ENHRY, CDR2 SYGVKD. This chain's CDR3 is CATSGDRRGYTF. The CDR3 DNA reads as TGTGCCACGAGCGGGGATCGTCGGGGCTACACCTTC.

The gene calls are TRBV30 and TRBJ2-4; D might be TRBD1 or TRBD2, each matching 6 bases. The CDR3 sequence is 12 residues long. Germline-derived CDR1 and CDR2 are GTSNPN and SVGIG (reference sequence). With 2 bases removed from V and 7 bases from J, the gap between germline ends came to 9 bases. This chain's CDR3 is CAWSWRGNIQYF. The CDR3 region has the DNA TGTGCCTGGAGTTGGAGGGGGAACATTCAGTACTTC.

CDR3 amino acids: CSVELGTYGYTF. In DNA, the CDR3 is TGCAGCGTTGAATTAGGGACCTATGGCTACACCTTC. The V gene is TRBV29-1, the J gene TRBJ1-2, with D maybe TRBD1 (5 bases). The CDR3 has 12 amino acids. V lost 2 bases, J lost 4 bases, and 8 bases lay in between. CDR1 and CDR2 (germline): SQVTM, ANQGSEA. The full variable domain, rest sourced from reference TRBV29-1 and TRBJ1-2, is SAVISQKPSRDICQRGTSLTIQCQVDSQVTMMFWYRQQPGQSLTLIATANQGSEATYESGFVIDKFPISRPNLTFSTLTVSNMSPEDSSIYLCSVELGTYGYTFGSGTRLTVV.

This clone was observed once. The V call is TRBV6-6, the J call TRBJ1-2; unclear D gene. This CDR3 is 11 amino acids long. Germline V gene data show CDR1 as MNHNY and CDR2 as SVGAGI (reference sequence). V gave up 1 base and J gave up 8 bases, with 5 bases separating them. The CDR3 DNA sequence: TGTGCCAGCAGTTACTTCCGGGGCTACACCTTC. Translated: CASSYFRGYTF.

This rearrangement joins TRBV19 to TRBJ1-2; no clear D. This CDR3 spans 17 amino acids. Trimming shortened V by 4 bases and J by 8 bases, and 26 bases separated the two germline ends. Germline V CDR1 and CDR2: LNHDA, SQIVND (reference sequence). The chain's CDR3 is CASSTPGGGLPSGGYTF. For the CDR3, the DNA is TGTGCCAGTAGTACCCCCGGAGGAGGGCTCCCTTCGGGAGGCTACACCTTC.

V is TRBV6-5 and J is TRBJ2-3; D gene ambiguous. Germline-derived CDR1 and CDR2 are MNHEY and SVGAGI. CDR3 length equals 13 residues. Trimming removed 6 bases from V and 3 bases from J, with 10 bases in between. CDR3 residues: CASSLSRTDTQYF. The CDR3 DNA reads as TGTGCCAGCAGCCTTAGCCGAACAGATACGCAGTATTTT.

This clone is a singleton in its sample. The chain is built from TRBV6-5 and TRBJ2-7; a possible D gene is TRBD2 (5 bases). V lost 6 bases and J 1 base, leaving 13 bases between the germline ends. Germline V gene sequence: CDR1 MNHEY, CDR2 SVGAGI. This CDR3 is built from 14 residues. The CDR3 loop is CASSSLSGSYEQYF. For the CDR3, the DNA is TGTGCCAGCAGCTCTTTGTCGGGGTCCTACGAGCAGTACTTC.

The chain combines TRBV7-3 with TRBJ1-1; D gene ambiguous. The CDR3 covers 14 residues. CDR1 is SGHTA, CDR2 FQGTGA, per germline. The V end was cut by 5 bases, the J end by 4 bases, with 14 bases between. The chain's CDR3 is CASSAQVGITEAFF. CDR3 DNA sequence: TGTGCCAGCAGCGCCCAGGTTGGGATCACTGAAGCTTTCTTT.

The J gene is TRBJ1-1, the V gene TRBV5-1; D remains ambiguous. Germline assignment: CDR1 SGHRS and CDR2 YFSETQ. V lost 4 bases to trimming and J lost 4 bases, with 11 bases between them. The CDR3 length is 13 residues. CDR3 coding DNA: TGCGCCAGCAGCGGGCTCCAAAGCACTGAAGCTTTCTTT. It encodes CASSGLQSTEAFF.

This clone has more than one count but fewer than ten. The chain carries TRBV7-8 and TRBJ2-7; no clear D. With 3 bases removed from V and 6 bases from J, the gap between germline ends came to 6 bases. CDR1 is SGHVS and CDR2 is FQNEAQ in the germline V gene. This CDR3 comprises 11 residues. The CDR3 loop is CASSFSVEQYF. The CDR3 DNA follows: TGTGCCAGCAGCTTCTCCGTCGAGCAGTACTTC.

The chain recombines TRBV7-2 with TRBJ2-7, with 9 bases fitting TRBD2. Losses at the gene ends were 6 bases for V and 1 base for J; bases not matched to a gene: 7. Germline V CDR1 and CDR2: SGHTA, FQGNSA. The CDR3 is 15 residues long. The CDR3 protein is CASSLTSGNSYEQYF. The CDR3 DNA sequence: TGTGCCAGCAGTTTGACTAGCGGAAATTCCTACGAGCAGTACTTC. Supplemented by reference TRBV7-2 and TRBJ2-7, the full variable domain reads GAGVSQSPSNKVTEKGKDVELRCDPISGHTALYWYRQSLGQGLEFLIYFQGNSAPDKSGLPSDRFSAERTGGSVSTLTIQRTQQEDSAVYLCASSLTSGNSYEQYFGPGTRLTVT.

This clone showed up just a few times. The J gene is TRBJ1-2, the V gene TRBV6-6; 7 bases match TRBD1. The CDR3 is 13 residues long. Trimming removed 6 bases from V and 5 bases from J; junction bases left unmatched: 6. The V gene's germline CDR1 is MNHNY and CDR2 SVGAGI (reference sequence). The CDR3 coding sequence is TGTGCCAGCAGCCCCACAGGGGAATATGGCTACACCTTC. This encodes CASSPTGEYGYTF.

This CDR3 is CSASLPGGQYF. In nucleotides, the CDR3 is TGCAGTGCTAGTTTGCCAGGGGGGCAGTACTTC. The genes are TRBV20-1 and TRBJ2-7; 7 bases match TRBD1. V shed 3 bases, J shed 9 bases, and the junction held 5 bases outside the gene matches. The CDR3 extends over 11 amino acids. The germline V gene has CDR1 DFQATT and CDR2 SNEGSKA (reference sequence).

V gene TRBV29-1 combines with J gene TRBJ2-2; D is possibly TRBD1 (6 bases). V was clipped by 6 bases and J by 4 bases, with 9 bases between them. This CDR3 spans 12 amino acids. CDR1 and CDR2 (germline): SQVTM, ANQGSEA. The CDR3 nucleotides read TGCAGCGTGGACAGTTTCACCGGGGAGCTGTTTTTT. Residues: CSVDSFTGELFF.

Only a few counts were recorded for this clone. The chain recombines TRBV19 with TRBJ1-2; 8 positions match TRBD1. The V segment lost 7 bases and the J segment 8 bases; nucleotides outside the gene matches: 9. Germline CDR1 LNHDA, CDR2 SQIVND (reference sequence). The CDR3 is 13 residues long. CDR3 sequence reads: CASTLGQGGGYTF. In DNA, the CDR3 is TGTGCCAGTACCCTCGGACAGGGTGGGGGCTACACCTTC.

The sample holds a few counts of this clone. The V and J genes are TRBV19 and TRBJ1-5; the match to TRBD1 covers 7 bases. The CDR3 covers 14 residues. Germline V gene sequence: CDR1 LNHDA, CDR2 SQIVND (reference sequence). V gave up 6 bases and J gave up 1 base; unmatched junction bases: 3. CDR3 nucleotides: TGTGCCAGTAGACCGGGACAGAGCAATCAGCCCCAGCATTTT. Translating gives CASRPGQSNQPQHF.

This chain uses TRBV4-3 with TRBJ2-3; D is uncertain. CDR1 and CDR2 from the germline V gene are LGHNA and YSLEER. V dropped 1 base and J dropped 0 bases, with 11 bases sitting between them. The CDR3 contains 16 residues. For the CDR3, the DNA is TGCGCCAGCAGCCAAGGGACGGAAACTAGCACAGATACGCAGTATTTT. Translated, it gives CASSQGTETSTDTQYF.

The J gene is TRBJ1-2, the V gene TRBV30; TRBD1 agrees at 8 bases. Germline assignment: CDR1 GTSNPN and CDR2 SVGIG (reference sequence). The CDR3 runs to 14 residues. V trimming: 3 bases; J trimming: 2 bases; junction bases outside the gene matches: 5. The DNA for the CDR3 is TGTGCCTGGAGGGGGACAGGCTTAAACTATGGCTACACCTTC. Its protein product is CAWRGTGLNYGYTF.